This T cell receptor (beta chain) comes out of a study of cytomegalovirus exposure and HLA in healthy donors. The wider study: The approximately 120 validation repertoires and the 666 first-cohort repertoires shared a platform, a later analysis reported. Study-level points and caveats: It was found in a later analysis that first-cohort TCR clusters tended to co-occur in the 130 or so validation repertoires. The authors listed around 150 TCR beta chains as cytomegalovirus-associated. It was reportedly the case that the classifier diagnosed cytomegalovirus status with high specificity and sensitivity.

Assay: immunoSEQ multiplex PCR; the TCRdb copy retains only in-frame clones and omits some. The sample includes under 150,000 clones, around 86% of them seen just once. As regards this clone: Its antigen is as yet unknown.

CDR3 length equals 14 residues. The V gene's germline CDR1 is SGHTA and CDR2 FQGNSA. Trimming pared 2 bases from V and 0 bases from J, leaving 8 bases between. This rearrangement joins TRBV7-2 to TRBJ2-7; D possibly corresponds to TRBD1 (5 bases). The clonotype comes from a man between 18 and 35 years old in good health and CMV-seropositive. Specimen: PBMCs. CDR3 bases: TGTGCCAGCAGCTTACAGGGTACCTCCTACGAGCAGTACTTC. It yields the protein CASSLQGTSYEQYF.